This T cell receptor (beta chain) was sequenced in a study of multiple sclerosis patients with progressive multifocal leukoencephalopathy (dated by TCRdb to 2018 to 2020). Study-level background: Peripheral T and B cells were examined in MS patients who developed PML (4 under natalizumab, 1 after alemtuzumab) and in treated patients who did not develop PML. Two natalizumab-treated patients who later developed PML were followed longitudinally from before therapy through 6 and 12 months to PML onset. The goal of the study was to detect any JC virus-specific or public T-cell expansions that arose at the time of PML onset.

General study outcomes and caveats: Only PML patients had TRB clones above 0.5% frequency, but the clones expanded at PML onset were already present before and during natalizumab therapy. Lower normalized Shannon entropy suggested less diverse TRB repertoires in most PML patients, whereas the natalizumab-treated controls showed values near 1. Because the cohort was small and descriptive, it remained unclear whether the findings reflect JC virus infection or general immunocompromise. Analysis was restricted to peripheral blood, although for natalizumab-associated PML, cerebrospinal fluid or brain lymphocytes might be more informative. When PML developed, neither common TRBV or TRBJ gene usage nor preferential TRBV-TRBJ pairings were detected.

Using the immunoSEQ two-step multiplex PCR at survey-level depth, TRB CDR3 regions were amplified from genomic DNA. Each PCR was spiked with synthetic inline TR CDR3 controls spanning all V-J pairings to estimate template counts and remove amplification bias. Reads went through processing to reduce amplification and sequencing bias, and quantification was done against synthetic TR CDR3 analogs. Concerning the study's data processing: Raw data were processed in ImmunoSEQ Analyzer, removing out-of-frame sequences and CDR3s with stop codons, and genes were named by IMGT nomenclature. Repertoire diversity was summarized as normalized Shannon entropy, defined as 1 minus Pielou's evenness. TRB sequences were considered identical only when V gene, J gene and CDR3 were shared. Public PML clonotypes were defined as CDR3s shared by two or more PML-onset samples but absent from earlier samples, from controls, and from public databases. Skylign with the observed count method was used to analyze CDR3 amino acid composition at each position. Sourced from immuneACCESS, this table was stored by TCRdb with only in-frame sequences that have V and J called. A share of the clones is absent; for the studies checked, an unresolved V gene accounts for under half, and the remainder has no known explanation. The V and J calls and clone size come from that table; D and trimming were worked out from the DNA. The sample has 25,000 to 35,000 clones on record, more than 80% of them singletons. Around 12% of the sample is held by the ten biggest clonotypes.

To note about this clone: It has no known antigen specificity. Base qualities are not recorded, but no much larger clone differs from it by a single base.

The sample's time point label is to be understood as: time of PML onset. Sample treatment or condition, as interpreted from the label and publication: on natalizumab therapy at sampling. Diagnosis of PML relied on clinical and MRI findings, with confirmation coming from detection of JC virus DNA in cerebrospinal fluid. Among the natalizumab-treated patients, PML showed up after anywhere between 16 and 56 months of natalizumab therapy. Every listed patient had received interferon beta before, and every PML patient was female. T3 blood samples were collected at the time of PML onset. Ficoll-Hypaque density gradient centrifugation was used to isolate peripheral blood mononuclear cells. The CDR3 covers 12 residues, taking in both the cysteine and the phenylalanine. Left in the record is the CDR3 DNA by itself, 36 bases read in frame from the first base. V and J are truncated by 3 bases and 4 bases respectively, leaving an intervening sequence of 9 bases. Per the germline V gene (reference sequence), GTSNPN is the CDR1 and SVGIG is the CDR2.

The sequence is built from TRBV30 and TRBJ2-5, with the D gene not confidently named. The receptor comes from a woman between 25 and 40 years old with progressive multifocal leukoencephalopathy. Material: PBMCs, obtained from a patient treated with natalizumab. DNA sequence: TGTGCCTGGAGCCTGGGCGGAGAGACCCAGTACTTC. It codes for CAWSLGGETQYF.